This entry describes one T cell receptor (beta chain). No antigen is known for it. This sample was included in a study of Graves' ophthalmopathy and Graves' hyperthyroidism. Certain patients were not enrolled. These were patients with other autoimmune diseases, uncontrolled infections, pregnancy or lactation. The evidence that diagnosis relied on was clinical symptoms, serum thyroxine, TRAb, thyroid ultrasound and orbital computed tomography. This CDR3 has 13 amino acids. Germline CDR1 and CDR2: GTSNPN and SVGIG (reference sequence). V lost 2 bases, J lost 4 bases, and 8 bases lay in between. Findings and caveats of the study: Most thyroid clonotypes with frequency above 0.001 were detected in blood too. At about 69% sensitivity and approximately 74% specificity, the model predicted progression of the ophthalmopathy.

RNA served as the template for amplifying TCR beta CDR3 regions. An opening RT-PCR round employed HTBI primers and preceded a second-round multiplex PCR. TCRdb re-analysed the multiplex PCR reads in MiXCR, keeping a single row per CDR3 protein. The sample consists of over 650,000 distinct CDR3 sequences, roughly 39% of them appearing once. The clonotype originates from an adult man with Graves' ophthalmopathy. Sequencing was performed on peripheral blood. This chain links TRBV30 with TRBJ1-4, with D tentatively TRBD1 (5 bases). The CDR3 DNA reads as TGTGCCTGGAGTAGACAGAATAATGAAAAACTGTTTTTT. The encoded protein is CAWSRQNNEKLFF.